Listed here are 30 T cell receptor beta chains from one sample, sequenced in a study of T cell changes during pregnancy in multiple sclerosis. Only in-frame clones appear in the TCRdb table, and some are missing; sequencing was by immunoSEQ multiplex PCR. Among about 21,000 clones listed, about 88% were seen once. The sequencing used CD8+ T cells from peripheral blood mononuclear cells, collected after pregnancy. Receptors were obtained from a female donor in good health, enrolled as a control in a pregnancy study.

This clone was recorded only once. J is TRBJ2-3 and V is TRBV13; 8 bases map to TRBD2. This CDR3 has 15 residues. Germline assignment: CDR1 PRHDT and CDR2 FYEKMQ (reference sequence). With V trimmed by 1 base and J by 10 bases, 10 bases remained unmatched. The CDR3 here is CASSLVGGGYVAQYF. The CDR3 DNA reads as TGTGCCAGCAGCTTAGTCGGCGGGGGGTACGTTGCGCAGTATTTT.

V and J are TRBV13 and TRBJ2-1, with 11 bases identical to TRBD2. The length of the CDR3 is 15 residues. Germline-derived CDR1 and CDR2 are PRHDT and FYEKMQ (reference sequence). V lost 5 bases and J lost 8; bases outside the gene matches: 8. The chain's CDR3 is CASSPTSGSRDEQFF. Here the CDR3 DNA reads TGTGCCAGCAGCCCCACTAGCGGGAGTCGCGATGAGCAGTTCTTC.

The genes are TRBV5-6 and TRBJ2-7; 12 positions agree with TRBD1. Germline assignment: CDR1 SGHDT and CDR2 YYEEEE. The trim removed 4 bases at V and 4 bases at J, leaving 6 bases unmatched. This CDR3 region has 15 residues. The CDR3 loop is CASSPPGQGAYEQYF. Written as DNA, the CDR3 is TGTGCCAGCAGCCCGCCGGGACAGGGGGCTTACGAGCAGTACTTC. Looking up the rest from reference TRBV5-6 and TRBJ2-7 gives the full variable domain: DAGVTQSPTHLIKTRGQQVTLRCSPKSGHDTVSWYQQALGQGPQFIFQYYEEEERQRGNFPDRFSGHQFPNYSSELNVNALLLGDSALYLCASSPPGQGAYEQYFGPGTRLTVT.

This clone is hyperexpanded in the sample. The chain has TRBV18 and TRBJ2-7; 9 nucleotides agree with TRBD1. Germline lookup yields CDR1 KGHSH and CDR2 LQKENI. This CDR3 region has 15 residues. V gave up 6 bases and J gave up 5 bases; unmatched junction bases: 11. The chain's CDR3 is CASSPDRGLGNEQYF. The CDR3, as DNA: TGTGCCAGCTCGCCGGACAGGGGTTTGGGCAACGAGCAGTACTTC.

This clone was detected once. The chain couples TRBV6-5 to TRBJ2-7; 9 bases match TRBD1. This CDR3 contains 15 residues. J lost 6 bases, V lost 5 bases, and 11 bases had no gene match. The germline CDR1 and CDR2 sequences are MNHEY and SVGAGI. The CDR3 spells CASSVFSRDRVEQYF. The CDR3, as DNA: TGTGCCAGCAGTGTCTTTTCAAGGGACAGGGTCGAGCAGTACTTC.

Only one count was recorded for this clone. This chain connects TRBV19 to TRBJ2-2; TRBD2 matches 10 bases. Germline CDR1 is LNHDA and CDR2 is SQIVND (reference sequence). The CDR3 extends over 16 amino acids. The ends lost 5 bases at V and 4 bases at J; junction bases unmatched: 7. The CDR3 nucleotides are TGTGCCAGTAGTTCGACTAGCGGGTCCTCCACCGGGGAGCTGTTTTTT. This gives the protein CASSSTSGSSTGELFF. Combining the CDR3 with reference TRBV19 and TRBJ2-2 gives the whole variable domain DGGITQSPKYLFRKEGQNVTLSCEQNLNHDAMYWYRQDPGQGLRLIYYSQIVNDFQKGDIAEGYSVSREKKESFPLTVTSAQKNPTAFYLCASSSTSGSSTGELFFGEGSRLTVL.

This clone was recorded only once. V and J are TRBV6-5 and TRBJ1-5; D is unresolved. CDR1 and CDR2 from the germline V gene are MNHEY and SVGAGI. CDR3 length: 15 amino acids. The germline V and J ends were trimmed by 2 bases and 0 bases, with 8 bases remaining between them. The CDR3 sequence is CASSYDADSNQPQHF. The CDR3 nucleotides read TGTGCCAGCAGTTACGACGCGGATAGCAATCAGCCCCAGCATTTT.

As concerns this clone: Other DNA sequences from this sample encode an identical CDR3 as well. V is TRBV9 and J is TRBJ2-5; 10 nucleotides agree with TRBD2. Germline CDR1 SGDLS, CDR2 YYNGEE. V shed 0 bases and J 3 bases; nucleotides not matched to a gene: 2. This CDR3 spans 15 amino acids. The CDR3 region is CASSVAGLAEETQYF. CDR3 in DNA: TGTGCCAGCAGCGTAGCTGGACTAGCGGAAGAGACCCAGTACTTC.

The chain uses TRBV7-6 and TRBJ2-7, with TRBD2 identical over 8 bases. CDR1 and CDR2 from the germline V gene are SGHVS and FNYEAQ. Trimming took 1 base from V and 3 from J; bases not matched to a gene: 8. The CDR3 contains 16 residues. CDR3 sequence reads: CASSLEAGAGYYEQYF. The DNA of the CDR3 is TGTGCCAGCAGCTTAGAAGCGGGAGCGGGTTACTACGAGCAGTACTTC. Full variable domain (outside the CDR3, taken from reference TRBV7-6 and TRBJ2-7): GAGVSQSPRYKVTKRGQDVALRCDPISGHVSLYWYRQALGQGPEFLTYFNYEAQQDKSGLPNDRFSAERPEGSISTLTIQRTEQRDSAMYRCASSLEAGAGYYEQYFGPGTRLTVT.

The genes are TRBV2 and TRBJ2-3; TRBD1 matches at 8 bases. The CDR3 covers 16 residues. J gave up 7 bases and V 4 bases, and 13 bases lay outside the gene matches. Germline CDR1 is SNHLY and CDR2 is FYNNEI. CDR3 sequence reads: CASSAGQALIVNTQYF. DNA of the CDR3: TGTGCCAGCAGTGCGGGACAGGCCTTAATAGTTAATACGCAGTATTTT.

The chain carries TRBV10-3 and TRBJ2-2; 9 bases agree with TRBD2. Trimming at V came to 6 bases and at J to 5 bases, leaving 4 bases not matched to a gene. Germline CDR1 ENHRY, CDR2 SYGVKD. CDR3 size: 14 residues. CDR3 residues: CAIRTSGSTGELFF. DNA of the CDR3: TGTGCCATCAGGACTAGCGGTTCTACCGGGGAGCTGTTTTTT.

This clone was counted between two and nine times. The chain carries TRBV29-1 and TRBJ2-2; the match to TRBD2 covers 11 bases. With 6 bases clipped from V and 0 bases from J, the junction kept 9 bases outside the gene matches. The CDR3 extends over 17 amino acids. The germline CDR1 and CDR2 sequences are SQVTM and ANQGSEA. The chain's CDR3 is CSVKGLAESANTGELFF. The CDR3 DNA is TGCAGCGTCAAGGGACTAGCGGAAAGCGCGAACACCGGGGAGCTGTTTTTT.

V is TRBV14 and J is TRBJ2-7; D unresolved. V shed 0 bases and J shed 3 bases, with 9 bases lying between them. Germline V CDR1 and CDR2: SGHDN, FVKESK. This CDR3 contains 14 residues. CDR3 nucleotides: TGTGCCAGCAGCCAAGATGGCCCCTTCTACGAGCAGTACTTC. Residues: CASSQDGPFYEQYF.

The chain is built from TRBV10-2 and TRBJ1-2; TRBD1 matches 9 bases. Unmatched junction bases numbered 4, after V lost 5 bases and J lost 6 bases. Germline values: CDR1 WSHSY, CDR2 SAAADI. The CDR3 length is 13 residues. The CDR3 DNA follows: TGCGCCAGCAGTACAGGGGGCTCGGATGGCTACACCTTC. Translating gives CASSTGGSDGYTF.

In its sample, this clone was seen once. This chain links TRBV4-1 with TRBJ2-7; 8 nucleotides align to TRBD1. Trimming took 4 bases from V and 7 from J; bases not matched to a gene: 12. The CDR3 runs to 15 residues. Germline values: CDR1 MGHRA, CDR2 YSYEKL. The CDR3 protein is CASSPTFGQGREQYF. The CDR3 DNA sequence: TGCGCCAGCAGCCCTACTTTCGGACAGGGCCGGGAGCAGTACTTC.

This clone is medium-sized within its sample. This rearrangement joins TRBV6-6 to TRBJ2-5; D is perhaps TRBD1 (5 bases). The germline V gene encodes CDR1 MNHNY and CDR2 SVGAGI (reference sequence). CDR3 length: 13 amino acids. Trimming cost V 11 bases and J 2 bases, with 15 bases left between them. The chain's CDR3 is CAVGAAEQETQYF. The CDR3 DNA sequence: TGTGCCGTAGGGGCGGCAGAACAAGAGACCCAGTACTTC.

The chain employs TRBV7-2 and TRBJ1-1, with D possibly matching TRBD1 (5 bases). V lost 3 bases and J lost 2, with 7 bases in between. This CDR3 spans 13 amino acids. Per germline, CDR1 SGHTA and CDR2 FQGNSA. The CDR3 is CASSLTVNTEAFF. CDR3 sequence (DNA): TGTGCCAGCAGCTTGACAGTTAACACTGAAGCTTTCTTT.

The genes are TRBV27 and TRBJ2-3; 9 bases are shared with TRBD2. The ends lost 5 bases at V and 1 base at J; junction bases unmatched: 1. Per the germline V gene, CDR1 is MNHEY and CDR2 is SMNVEV (reference sequence). The length of the CDR3 is 14 residues. The CDR3 reads CASSRTSGTDTQYF. The CDR3 coding sequence is TGTGCCAGCAGTCGGACTAGCGGCACAGATACGCAGTATTTT.

The V call is TRBV18, the J call TRBJ2-7; perhaps TRBD1 as D (5 bases). V lost 2 bases, J lost 3 bases, and 11 bases lay in between. The length of the CDR3 is 14 residues. The V gene's germline CDR1 is KGHSH and CDR2 LQKENI. This chain's CDR3 is CASSPSDSHYEQYF. The CDR3 DNA is TGTGCCAGCTCACCAAGCGACAGCCACTACGAGCAGTACTTC.

The chain carries TRBV18 and TRBJ1-4; 8 bases agree with TRBD1. CDR3 length: 17 residues. V lost 1 base and J lost 3; bases outside the gene matches: 7. Germline CDR1 reads KGHSH; CDR2 reads LQKENI. CDR3 loop: CASSPQGTGPSNEKLFF. The CDR3 DNA sequence: TGTGCCAGCTCACCACAGGGGACAGGTCCTTCTAATGAAAAACTGTTTTTT.

J is TRBJ1-5 and V is TRBV11-2, with 7 nucleotides matching TRBD1. This CDR3 has 16 residues. From germline, CDR1 is SGHAT and CDR2 FQNNGV. The V gene end was trimmed by 5 bases and the J gene end by 3 bases; junction bases not matched to a gene: 10. The CDR3 protein is CASSAREGQVNQPQHF. The CDR3, as DNA: TGTGCCAGCAGCGCTCGAGAAGGACAGGTCAATCAGCCCCAGCATTTT.

The chain couples TRBV5-1 to TRBJ2-1; weak D call: TRBD2 (7 bases). V lost 0 bases and J lost 2, with 12 bases in between. The CDR3 consists of 16 residues. Germline-derived CDR1 and CDR2 are SGHRS and YFSETQ. CDR3 nucleotides: TGCGCCAGCAGCTTGGAAGGGGGGGGGACCTACAATGAGCAGTTCTTC. It yields the protein CASSLEGGGTYNEQFF. Combining the CDR3 with reference TRBV5-1 and TRBJ2-1 gives the whole variable domain KAGVTQTPRYLIKTRGQQVTLSCSPISGHRSVSWYQQTPGQGLQFLFEYFSETQRNKGNFPGRFSGRQFSNSRSEMNVSTLELGDSALYLCASSLEGGGTYNEQFFGPGTRLTVL.

The CDR3 DNA reads as TGCGCCAGCAGTGAGACAAACAGGAGCCTGAGGACTGAAGCTTTCTTT. Translating it yields CASSETNRSLRTEAFF. This chain uses TRBV10-1 with TRBJ1-1, with a tentative D call TRBD1 (5 bases). The germline CDR1 and CDR2 sequences are WNHNN and SYGVQD (reference sequence). The CDR3 sequence is 16 residues long. V was trimmed by 2 bases and J by 5 bases, leaving 18 bases between them.

This sequence joins TRBV9 and TRBJ1-2; 11 nucleotides align to TRBD1. Looked up from germline, CDR1 is SGDLS and CDR2 is YYNGEE. The junction had 8 bases not matched to a gene; V was cut back by 3 bases and J by 7 bases. This CDR3 contains 15 residues. The chain's CDR3 is CASSAEDRGQVGYTF. The CDR3, as DNA: TGTGCCAGCAGCGCCGAGGACAGGGGGCAGGTTGGCTACACCTTC.

The chain employs TRBV19 and TRBJ1-5; 7 bases fit TRBD1. CDR3 length equals 15 residues. Germline V gives CDR1 LNHDA, CDR2 SQIVND (reference sequence). V lost 5 bases and J lost 6; bases outside the gene matches: 10. CDR3 residues: CASSQIAGGSQPQHF. DNA for the CDR3: TGTGCCAGTAGTCAGATTGCAGGGGGTAGTCAGCCCCAGCATTTT.

This clone was observed a few times. V is TRBV9 and J is TRBJ1-3; 7 positions agree with TRBD1. The CDR3 loop spans 15 amino acids. V lost 3 bases, J lost 2 bases, and 5 bases stayed unmatched. Germline CDR1 and CDR2: SGDLS and YYNGEE. CDR3: CASSADDRAGNTIYF. CDR3 bases: TGTGCCAGCAGCGCGGATGACAGGGCTGGAAACACCATATATTTT.

The chain joins TRBV29-1 to TRBJ1-2, with unresolved D. Germline lookup yields CDR1 SQVTM and CDR2 ANQGSEA. The CDR3 is 13 amino acids. CDR3 protein: CLALGVTDYGYTF. Here the CDR3 DNA reads TGCCTCGCCCTTGGAGTAACTGACTATGGCTACACCTTC.

V gene TRBV13 combines with J gene TRBJ2-1; D perhaps matches TRBD1 (5 bases). CDR3 length equals 14 residues. Germline loops: CDR1 PRHDT, CDR2 FYEKMQ (reference sequence). Trimming stripped 6 bases from V and 4 bases from J, with 13 bases between. The CDR3: CASSNWGSYNEQFF. As DNA, the CDR3 is TGTGCCAGCAGTAATTGGGGCTCTTACAATGAGCAGTTCTTC.

The chain links TRBV30 to TRBJ2-2; D possibly corresponds to TRBD2 (6 bases). The V end lost 5 bases, the J end lost 6 bases, and 10 bases lay between the germline ends. Germline V gene lookup returns CDR1 GTSNPN and CDR2 SVGIG (reference sequence). This CDR3 is 12 amino acids long. The CDR3 DNA sequence: TGTGCCTGGCGGACTATCCCCGGGGAGCTGTTTTTT. It specifies CAWRTIPGELFF.

The V and J genes are TRBV19 and TRBJ1-5; D unresolved. Germline values: CDR1 LNHDA, CDR2 SQIVND (reference sequence). The V end was cut by 0 bases, the J end by 7 bases, with 13 bases between. This CDR3 has 15 amino acids. CDR3 nucleotides: TGTGCCAGTAGTATAGAGTTTAGTTTGGGCCAGCCCCAGCATTTT. Its protein is CASSIEFSLGQPQHF.